These 21 T cell receptor beta chains were sequenced from one sample in a study of blood T cell repertoires in COVID-19. Sequencing used immunoSEQ multiplex PCR; TCRdb keeps in-frame clones, though not all of them. The sample shows about 310,000 clones, around 90% of them seen only once. Sequencing was done on a sample of PBMCs or T cells enriched from blood (not recorded which). These receptors originate from a man between 60 and 75 years old who had recovered from COVID-19.

This rearrangement joins TRBV5-1 to TRBJ2-3; 9 nucleotides agree with TRBD1. The CDR3 runs 14 residues. With 5 bases clipped from V and 4 bases from J, the junction kept 5 bases outside the gene matches. Looked up from germline, CDR1 is SGHRS and CDR2 is YFSETQ. CDR3 region: CASRVQGAPDTQYF. The CDR3 DNA sequence: TGCGCCAGCAGGGTACAGGGGGCACCAGATACGCAGTATTTT.

This CDR3 is CASSLAPLARSNQPQHF. As DNA, the CDR3 is TGTGCCAGCAGTTTAGCCCCACTAGCCAGAAGCAATCAGCCCCAGCATTTT. The rearrangement uses TRBV28 and TRBJ1-5; D remains unclear. V dropped 2 bases and J dropped 1 base, with 15 bases sitting between them. Germline-derived CDR1 and CDR2 are MDHEN and SYDVKM. The CDR3 spans 17 residues.

In DNA, the CDR3 is TGTGCCAGCAGTGCGAGGACTAGCGGGGTCTACAATGAGCAGTTCTTC. Protein: CASSARTSGVYNEQFF. V usage is TRBV28 and J usage is TRBJ2-1; 12 bases agree with TRBD2. The CDR3 extends over 16 amino acids. The V gene end was trimmed by 5 bases and the J gene end by 3 bases; junction bases not matched to a gene: 5. Germline V gene sequence: CDR1 MDHEN, CDR2 SYDVKM.

V usage is TRBV6-5 and J usage is TRBJ2-7; D gene ambiguous. V dropped 3 bases and J dropped 2 bases, with 14 bases sitting between them. The CDR3 loop spans 15 amino acids. Germline CDR1 is MNHEY and CDR2 is SVGAGI. Here the CDR3 reads CASSYRWARPYEQYF. The CDR3 DNA reads TGTGCCAGCAGTTATAGGTGGGCGAGACCCTACGAGCAGTACTTC.

The chain recombines TRBV5-1 with TRBJ2-2; 15 nucleotides agree with TRBD2. The V segment lost 4 bases and the J segment 5 bases; nucleotides outside the gene matches: 6. In germline, CDR1 is SGHRS, CDR2 YFSETQ. This CDR3 is 17 amino acids long. CDR3 sequence reads: CASSRGLAGGPTGELFF. The CDR3 DNA sequence: TGCGCCAGCAGCCGTGGACTAGCGGGAGGGCCGACCGGGGAGCTGTTTTTT. Full variable domain (outside the CDR3, taken from reference TRBV5-1 and TRBJ2-2): KAGVTQTPRYLIKTRGQQVTLSCSPISGHRSVSWYQQTPGQGLQFLFEYFSETQRNKGNFPGRFSGRQFSNSRSEMNVSTLELGDSALYLCASSRGLAGGPTGELFFGEGSRLTVL.

V gene TRBV24-1 combines with J gene TRBJ2-2, with 9 positions matching TRBD1. The CDR3 has 15 residues. The V segment lost 6 bases and the J segment 3 bases; nucleotides outside the gene matches: 4. Looked up from germline, CDR1 is KGHDR and CDR2 is SFDVKD. The CDR3 is CATSTGTGYTGELFF. The DNA of the CDR3 is TGTGCCACCAGTACCGGGACAGGGTACACCGGGGAGCTGTTTTTT.

V and J are TRBV4-1 and TRBJ2-2; maybe TRBD2 (5 bases). Germline V gene sequence: CDR1 MGHRA, CDR2 YSYEKL. The CDR3 is 16 amino acids. The V end was cut by 2 bases, the J end by 1 base, with 11 bases between. The CDR3 bases are TGCGCCAGCAGCCAATCCCGAGGGCTGAACACCGGGGAGCTGTTTTTT. Translating gives CASSQSRGLNTGELFF.

The gene calls are TRBV3-1 (or the pseudogene TRBV3-2) and TRBJ2-1, with TRBD2 identical over 11 bases. Losses at the gene ends were 5 bases for V and 2 bases for J; bases not matched to a gene: 5. The CDR3 covers 16 residues. The germline CDR1 and CDR2 sequences are LGHDT and YNNKEL (reference sequence). DNA for the CDR3: TGTGCCAGCAGCACAGGGACTAGCGGAGCCTACAATGAGCAGTTCTTC. This encodes CASSTGTSGAYNEQFF.

The chain couples TRBV19 to TRBJ2-1; TRBD2 matches at 13 bases. The V gene's germline CDR1 is LNHDA and CDR2 SQIVND (reference sequence). The CDR3 runs to 18 residues. Trimming cost V 8 bases and J 0 bases; bases outside gene matches: 10. The CDR3 nucleotides are TGTGCCAGTGGGAAGACTAGCGGGAGGACCTACTCCTACAATGAGCAGTTCTTC. It encodes CASGKTSGRTYSYNEQFF.

This clone has a single count. The V and J genes are TRBV2 and TRBJ2-1, with D maybe TRBD2 (5 bases). This CDR3 is built from 14 residues. Germline V gene data show CDR1 as SNHLY and CDR2 as FYNNEI. The V end was cut by 9 bases, the J end by 7 bases, with 19 bases between. This CDR3 is CASSEGARRNEQFF. The DNA for the CDR3 is TGTGCCAGTTCCGAGGGCGCAAGACGAAATGAGCAGTTCTTC.

This rearrangement joins TRBV5-1 to TRBJ1-2, with a weak D call TRBD1 (6 bases). Germline CDR1 and CDR2: SGHRS and YFSETQ. The CDR3 is made up of 15 amino acids. V lost 0 bases to trimming and J lost 4 bases, with 13 bases between them. Written as DNA, the CDR3 is TGCGCCAGCAGCTTGGTCGGGGGGCAAAGCTATGGCTACACCTTC. This codes for CASSLVGGQSYGYTF. The full variable domain, in which reference TRBV5-1 and TRBJ1-2 provide the parts outside the CDR3, is KAGVTQTPRYLIKTRGQQVTLSCSPISGHRSVSWYQQTPGQGLQFLFEYFSETQRNKGNFPGRFSGRQFSNSRSEMNVSTLELGDSALYLCASSLVGGQSYGYTFGSGTRLTVV.

CDR3 in amino acids: CASSLDGEGRSGNTIYF. The DNA of the CDR3 is TGCGCCAGCAGCTTGGATGGGGAGGGACGCTCTGGAAACACCATATATTTT. The chain carries TRBV5-1 and TRBJ1-3, with TRBD1 as a possible D gene (5 bases). Germline loops: CDR1 SGHRS, CDR2 YFSETQ. The V end lost 0 bases, the J end lost 0 bases, and 13 bases lay between the germline ends. This CDR3 has 17 residues.

The chain is built from TRBV12-3 or TRBV12-4 and TRBJ1-1, with D possibly being TRBD1 (6 bases). CDR3 length: 11 residues. Trimming shortened V by 6 bases and J by 9 bases, and 11 bases separated the two germline ends. CDR3 region: CASSPQGQAFF. CDR3 DNA sequence: TGTGCCAGCAGCCCCCAGGGGCAAGCTTTCTTT.

The V and J genes are TRBV4-2 and TRBJ2-7; 12 bases line up with TRBD2. After removal of 6 bases from V and 1 base from J, the junction contained 4 bases not matched to a gene. The germline V gene has CDR1 LGHNA and CDR2 YNFKEQ. The length of the CDR3 is 15 residues. CDR3 sequence (DNA): TGTGCCAGCAGAAGGACTAGCGGGACTTCCTACGAGCAGTACTTC. Amino acids: CASRRTSGTSYEQYF.

The chain combines TRBV7-3 with TRBJ2-1; 7 positions match TRBD2. The V segment lost 5 bases and the J segment 7 bases; nucleotides outside the gene matches: 14. The CDR3 is made up of 16 amino acids. CDR1 and CDR2 from the germline V gene are SGHTA and FQGTGA. In DNA, the CDR3 is TGTGCCAGCAGCCGCCATCTCGCTAGCGGACTTAATGAGCAGTTCTTC. Encoded protein: CASSRHLASGLNEQFF.

The chain employs TRBV14 and TRBJ1-2; the match to TRBD1 covers 7 bases. After removal of 6 bases from V and 4 bases from J, the junction contained 11 bases not matched to a gene. The length of the CDR3 is 15 residues. Germline V gene lookup returns CDR1 SGHDN and CDR2 FVKESK. CDR3 nucleotide sequence: TGTGCCAGCAGTCAGACAGGGAGTTTTGGCTATGGCTACACCTTC. Translated, it gives CASSQTGSFGYGYTF. Complete variable domain (other parts from reference TRBV14 and TRBJ1-2): EAGVTQFPSHSVIEKGQTVTLRCDPISGHDNLYWYRRVMGKEIKFLLHFVKESKQDESGMPNNRFLAERTGGTYSTLKVQPAELEDSGVYFCASSQTGSFGYGYTFGSGTRLTVV.

The chain combines TRBV5-1 with TRBJ2-7; 7 nucleotides match TRBD1. The CDR3 contains 15 residues. Trimming at V came to 3 bases and at J to 2 bases, leaving 8 bases not matched to a gene. Germline assignment: CDR1 SGHRS and CDR2 YFSETQ. The CDR3 DNA reads TGCGCCAGCAGCTCACCGGACAGGCGAACCTACGAGCAGTACTTC. Translation gives CASSSPDRRTYEQYF.

The chain is built from TRBV5-4 and TRBJ1-2; 9 positions match TRBD1. This CDR3 has 15 residues. V shed 4 bases, J shed 2 bases, and the junction held 6 bases outside the gene matches. Germline assignment: CDR1 SGHNT and CDR2 YYREEE (reference sequence). The CDR3 is CASSRTGGANYGYTF. DNA for the CDR3: TGTGCCAGCAGCCGAACAGGGGGCGCGAACTATGGCTACACCTTC.

The V call is TRBV4-1, the J call TRBJ1-6; weak D call: TRBD1 (5 bases). Germline-derived CDR1 and CDR2 are MGHRA and YSYEKL. There are 15 residues in the CDR3. Trimming pared 0 bases from V and 7 bases from J, leaving 10 bases between. The CDR3 sequence is CASSQDRRGNSPLHF. Here the CDR3 DNA reads TGCGCCAGCAGCCAAGATCGGCGGGGGAATTCACCCCTCCACTTT.

This chain uses TRBV2 with TRBJ2-7, with 11 bases aligning to TRBD1. V trimming: 6 bases; J trimming: 3 bases; junction bases outside the gene matches: 4. The V gene's germline CDR1 is SNHLY and CDR2 FYNNEI. The CDR3 has 14 amino acids. This CDR3 is CASSPGQGVYEQYF. DNA for the CDR3: TGTGCCAGCAGCCCGGGACAGGGGGTCTACGAGCAGTACTTC.

The chain links TRBV5-4 to TRBJ2-1; D is perhaps TRBD1 (6 bases). The CDR3 spans 15 residues. The V gene lost 1 base and the J gene lost 4 bases, with 12 bases spanning the gap. CDR1 and CDR2 from the germline V gene are SGHNT and YYREEE (reference sequence). Here the CDR3 reads CASSLRSGDYNEQFF. CDR3 DNA: TGTGCCAGCAGCTTGAGGTCAGGGGATTACAATGAGCAGTTCTTC.